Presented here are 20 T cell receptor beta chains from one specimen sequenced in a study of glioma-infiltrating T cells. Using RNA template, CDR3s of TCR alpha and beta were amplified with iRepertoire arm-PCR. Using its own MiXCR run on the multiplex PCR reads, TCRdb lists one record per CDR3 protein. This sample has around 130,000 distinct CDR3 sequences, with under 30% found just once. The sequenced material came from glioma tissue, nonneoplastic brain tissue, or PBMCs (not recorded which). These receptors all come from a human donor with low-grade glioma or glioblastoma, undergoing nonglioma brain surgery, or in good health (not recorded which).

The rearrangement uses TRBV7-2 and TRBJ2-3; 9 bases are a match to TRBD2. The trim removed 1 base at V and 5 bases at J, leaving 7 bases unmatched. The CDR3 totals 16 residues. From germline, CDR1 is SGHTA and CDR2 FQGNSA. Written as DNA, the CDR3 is TGTGCCAGCAGCTTAGAAGGCGGGGGGGCTGGAGATACGCAGTATTTT. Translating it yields CASSLEGGGAGDTQYF.

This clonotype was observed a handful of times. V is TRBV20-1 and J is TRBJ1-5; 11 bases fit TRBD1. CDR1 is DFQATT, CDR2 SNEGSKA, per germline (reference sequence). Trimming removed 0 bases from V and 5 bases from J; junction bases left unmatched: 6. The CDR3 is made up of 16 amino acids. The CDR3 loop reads CSARDPGTGGDQPQHF. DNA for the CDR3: TGCAGTGCTAGAGACCCCGGGACAGGGGGGGATCAGCCCCAGCATTTT.

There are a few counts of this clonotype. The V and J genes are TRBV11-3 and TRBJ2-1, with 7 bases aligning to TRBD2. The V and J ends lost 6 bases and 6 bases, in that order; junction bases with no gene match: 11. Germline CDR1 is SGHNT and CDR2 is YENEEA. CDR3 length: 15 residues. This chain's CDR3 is CASSPGTGGINEQFF. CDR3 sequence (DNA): TGTGCCAGCAGTCCCGGGACCGGGGGGATCAATGAGCAGTTCTTC.

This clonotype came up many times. The CDR3 DNA sequence: TGTGCCAGCAGCCTGGACGGGGCCGGTACAGATACGCAGTATTTT. This encodes CASSLDGAGTDTQYF. The gene calls are TRBV11-2 and TRBJ2-3; D possibly matches TRBD1 or TRBD2 (5 bases each). In germline, CDR1 is SGHAT, CDR2 FQNNGV. The CDR3 length is 15 residues. Trimming pared 5 bases from V and 3 bases from J, leaving 15 bases between.

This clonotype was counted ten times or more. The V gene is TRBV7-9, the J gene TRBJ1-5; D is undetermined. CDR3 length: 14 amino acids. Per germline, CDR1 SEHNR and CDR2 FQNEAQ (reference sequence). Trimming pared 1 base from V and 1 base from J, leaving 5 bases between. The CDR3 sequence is CASSLGLSNQPQHF. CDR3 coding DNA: TGTGCCAGCAGCTTAGGGCTCAGCAATCAGCCCCAGCATTTT.

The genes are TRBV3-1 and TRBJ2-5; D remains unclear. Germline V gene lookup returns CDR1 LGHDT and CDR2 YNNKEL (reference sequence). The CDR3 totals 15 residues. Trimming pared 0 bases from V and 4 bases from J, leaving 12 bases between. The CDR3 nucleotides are TGTGCCAGCAGCCAAGACGGTTCGGGTGCAGAGACCCAGTACTTC. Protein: CASSQDGSGAETQYF.

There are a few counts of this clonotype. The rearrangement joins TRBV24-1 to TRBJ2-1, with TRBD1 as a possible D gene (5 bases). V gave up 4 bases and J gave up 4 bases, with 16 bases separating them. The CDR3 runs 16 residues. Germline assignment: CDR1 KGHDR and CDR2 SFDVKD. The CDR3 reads CATSDPDRDHYNEQFF. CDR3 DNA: TGTGCCACCAGTGACCCCGACAGAGATCATTACAATGAGCAGTTCTTC.

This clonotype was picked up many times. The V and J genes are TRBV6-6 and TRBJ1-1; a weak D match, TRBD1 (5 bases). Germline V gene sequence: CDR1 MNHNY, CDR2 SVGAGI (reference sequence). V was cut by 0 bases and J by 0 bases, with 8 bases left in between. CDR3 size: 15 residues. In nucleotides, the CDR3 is TGTGCCAGCAGTTACTCGCCGGGGGTGAACACTGAAGCTTTCTTT. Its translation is CASSYSPGVNTEAFF.

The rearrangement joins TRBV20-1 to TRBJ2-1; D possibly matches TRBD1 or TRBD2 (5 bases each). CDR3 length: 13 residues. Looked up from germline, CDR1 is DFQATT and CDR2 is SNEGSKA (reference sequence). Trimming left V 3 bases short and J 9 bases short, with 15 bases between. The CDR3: CSASYKGRGEQFF. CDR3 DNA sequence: TGCAGTGCTAGCTACAAGGGACGGGGTGAGCAGTTCTTC.

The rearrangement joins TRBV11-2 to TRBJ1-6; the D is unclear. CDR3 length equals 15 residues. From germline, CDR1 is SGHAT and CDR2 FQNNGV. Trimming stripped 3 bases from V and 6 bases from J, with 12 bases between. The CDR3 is CASSFGNTLNSPLHF. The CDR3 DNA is TGTGCCAGCAGCTTTGGGAACACTCTTAATTCACCCCTCCACTTT.

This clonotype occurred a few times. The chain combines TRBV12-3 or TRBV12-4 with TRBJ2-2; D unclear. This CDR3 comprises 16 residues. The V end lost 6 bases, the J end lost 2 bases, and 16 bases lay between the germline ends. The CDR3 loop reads CASRLRGGINTGELFF. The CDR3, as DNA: TGTGCCAGCAGGTTACGCGGCGGAATTAACACCGGGGAGCTGTTTTTT.

CDR3 DNA sequence: TGTGCCAGCACCAGGATGGAGGGTACAGGTGAAGCTTTCTTT. Encoded protein: CASTRMEGTGEAFF. This chain connects TRBV11-3 to TRBJ1-1; possible D gene TRBD1, 5 bases. The germline V and J ends were trimmed by 7 bases and 7 bases, with 19 bases remaining between them. CDR1 and CDR2 from the germline V gene are SGHNT and YENEEA. The CDR3 runs 14 residues.

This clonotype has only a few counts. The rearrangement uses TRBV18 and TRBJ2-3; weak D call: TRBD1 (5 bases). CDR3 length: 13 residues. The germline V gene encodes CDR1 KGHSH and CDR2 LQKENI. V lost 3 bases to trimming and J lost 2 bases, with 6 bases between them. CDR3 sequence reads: CASSPTATDTQYF. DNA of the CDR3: TGTGCCAGCTCACCGACAGCCACAGATACGCAGTATTTT.

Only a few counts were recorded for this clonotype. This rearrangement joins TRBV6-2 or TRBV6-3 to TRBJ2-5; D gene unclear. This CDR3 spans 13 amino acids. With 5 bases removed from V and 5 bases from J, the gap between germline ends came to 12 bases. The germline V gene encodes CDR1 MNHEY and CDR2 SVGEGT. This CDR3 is CASSPPDPETQYF. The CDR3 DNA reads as TGTGCCAGCAGTCCACCTGACCCGGAGACCCAGTACTTC.

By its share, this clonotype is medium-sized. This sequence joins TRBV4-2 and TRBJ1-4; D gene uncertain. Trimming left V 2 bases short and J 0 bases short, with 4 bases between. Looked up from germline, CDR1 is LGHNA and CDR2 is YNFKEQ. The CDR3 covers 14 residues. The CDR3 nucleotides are TGTGCCAGCAGCCAACCCACAACTAATGAAAAACTGTTTTTT. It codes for CASSQPTTNEKLFF.

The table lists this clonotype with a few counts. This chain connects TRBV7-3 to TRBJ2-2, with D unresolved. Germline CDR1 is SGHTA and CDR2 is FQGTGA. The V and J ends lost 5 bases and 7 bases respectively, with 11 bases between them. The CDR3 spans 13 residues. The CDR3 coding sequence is TGTGCCAGCAGCACCCAACCGGGCGGGGAGCTGTTTTTT. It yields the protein CASSTQPGGELFF.

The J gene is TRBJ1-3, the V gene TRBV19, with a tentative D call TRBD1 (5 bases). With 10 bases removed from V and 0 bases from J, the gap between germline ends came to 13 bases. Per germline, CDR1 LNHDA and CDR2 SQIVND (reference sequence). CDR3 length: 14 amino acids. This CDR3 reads CANWDGCSGNTIYF. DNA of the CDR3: TGTGCCAACTGGGACGGCTGCTCTGGAAACACCATATATTTT.

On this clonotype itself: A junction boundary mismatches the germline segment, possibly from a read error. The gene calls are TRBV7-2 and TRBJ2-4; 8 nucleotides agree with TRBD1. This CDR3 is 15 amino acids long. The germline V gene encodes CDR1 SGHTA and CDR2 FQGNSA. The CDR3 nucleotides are TGTGCCAGCAGCAGATTCCAGGGGGCCAAAAACAATCAGTACTTC. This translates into CASSRFQGAKNNQYF.

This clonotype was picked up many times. In DNA, the CDR3 is TGTGCCACCCGCAGGACAGCCTACAATGAGCAGTTCTTC. This sequence encodes CATRRTAYNEQFF. V and J are TRBV6-1 and TRBJ2-1, with TRBD1 as a possible D gene (6 bases). CDR1 is MNHNS and CDR2 is SASEGT in the germline V gene. The V gene lost 10 bases and the J gene lost 2 bases, with 12 bases spanning the gap. There are 13 residues in the CDR3.

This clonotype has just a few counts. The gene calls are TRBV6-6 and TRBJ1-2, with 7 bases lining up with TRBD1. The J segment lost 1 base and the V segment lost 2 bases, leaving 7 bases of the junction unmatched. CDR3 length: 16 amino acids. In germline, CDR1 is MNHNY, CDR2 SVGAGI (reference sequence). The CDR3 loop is CASSYQADRVNYGYTF. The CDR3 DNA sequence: TGTGCCAGCAGTTACCAAGCCGACAGGGTTAACTATGGCTACACCTTC.